The 29 T cell receptor beta chains presented below share a single source sample, sequenced in a study of identifying expanded T cells in peripheral blood. Sequenced by immunoSEQ multiplex PCR; TCRdb stores in-frame clones only, minus some. Among about 94,000 clones listed, approximately 91% were seen once. Sequenced material: blood. These receptors all stem from a person aged 18 to 69 in good health.

The V and J genes are TRBV11-2 and TRBJ2-3; D not certain. Trimming took off 0 bases at V and 7 bases at J, with 8 bases between the two ends. The CDR3 consists of 13 residues. Looked up from germline, CDR1 is SGHAT and CDR2 is FQNNGV. The DNA for the CDR3 is TGTGCCAGCAGCTTAGACGGGCCGAATACGCAGTATTTT. This encodes CASSLDGPNTQYF.

This CDR3 reads CASSLVGGWQFGNTIYF. CDR3 DNA: TGCGCCAGCAGCTTGGTCGGTGGGTGGCAGTTTGGAAACACCATATATTTT. V usage is TRBV5-1 and J usage is TRBJ1-3; D remains unclear. Trimming cost V 0 bases and J 3 bases, with 16 bases left between them. Germline lookup yields CDR1 SGHRS and CDR2 YFSETQ. CDR3 length: 17 amino acids.

This clone was seen just once. The chain carries TRBV25-1 and TRBJ2-1; D is unresolved. CDR3 length: 16 amino acids. From germline, CDR1 is MGHDK and CDR2 SYGVNS. V lost 3 bases to trimming and J lost 6 bases, with 18 bases between them. In DNA, the CDR3 is TGTGCCAGCAGTGACCCTAGGCGCCCCCTCGGCAATGAGCAGTTCTTC. This gives the protein CASSDPRRPLGNEQFF.

This chain connects TRBV29-1 to TRBJ1-2; 9 bases are shared with TRBD1. This CDR3 is 12 amino acids long. J lost 7 bases, V lost 6 bases, and 6 bases had no gene match. The germline CDR1 and CDR2 sequences are SQVTM and ANQGSEA. The CDR3 DNA is TGCAGCGTGGACAGGGGAAGTTCTGGCTACACCTTC. Translating gives CSVDRGSSGYTF.

The V and J genes are TRBV27 and TRBJ1-1; 7 bases align to TRBD1. CDR3 length: 14 residues. Germline V gene sequence: CDR1 MNHEY, CDR2 SMNVEV (reference sequence). V shed 6 bases and J 4 bases; nucleotides not matched to a gene: 8. The CDR3 DNA reads TGTGCCAGCAGCCTACTACAGGGGAGCACTGAAGCTTTCTTT. It specifies CASSLLQGSTEAFF.

This chain joins TRBV6-5 and TRBJ2-7; D gene unclear. The CDR3 runs to 11 residues. The V gene lost 0 bases and the J gene lost 5 bases, with 2 bases spanning the gap. CDR1 MNHEY and CDR2 SVGAGI come from the germline V gene. In nucleotides, the CDR3 is TGTGCCAGCAGTTACTCGCACGAGCAGTACTTC. Protein: CASSYSHEQYF.

The chain is built from TRBV30 and TRBJ1-2, with D perhaps TRBD1 (5 bases). Germline lookup yields CDR1 GTSNPN and CDR2 SVGIG (reference sequence). The CDR3 loop spans 13 amino acids. V lost 2 bases and J lost 7, with 14 bases in between. DNA for the CDR3: TGTGCCTGGAGTAGATCCGGGACTCCTGGCTACACCTTC. Protein: CAWSRSGTPGYTF.

The V and J genes are TRBV19 and TRBJ1-1; D is uncertain. This CDR3 is 12 amino acids long. The V gene's germline CDR1 is LNHDA and CDR2 SQIVND (reference sequence). V lost 3 bases to trimming and J lost 1 base, with 3 bases between them. CDR3 loop: CASSIRNTEAFF. DNA for the CDR3: TGTGCCAGTAGTATCAGGAACACTGAAGCTTTCTTT.

V and J are TRBV5-1 and TRBJ1-6; 7 nucleotides match TRBD1. The germline V gene has CDR1 SGHRS and CDR2 YFSETQ. J lost 7 bases, V lost 1 base, and 14 bases had no gene match. There are 18 residues in the CDR3. CDR3 coding DNA: TGCGCCAGCAGCTTGAAGGGGCGGGGACAGACAGCGAATTCACCCCTCCACTTT. Residues: CASSLKGRGQTANSPLHF.

This chain uses TRBV19 with TRBJ1-5; the D gene is possibly TRBD1 (6 bases). CDR1 is LNHDA and CDR2 is SQIVND in the germline V gene (reference sequence). With 1 base removed from V and 5 bases from J, the gap between germline ends came to 15 bases. There are 16 residues in the CDR3. The chain's CDR3 is CASSIVRGGLYQPQHF. CDR3 nucleotides: TGTGCCAGTAGTATAGTGAGGGGGGGACTCTATCAGCCCCAGCATTTT.

This chain uses TRBV7-9 with TRBJ2-5; D remains ambiguous. This CDR3 is built from 14 residues. V shed 5 bases and J shed 5 bases, with 15 bases lying between them. Germline CDR1 and CDR2: SEHNR and FQNEAQ (reference sequence). CDR3 DNA: TGTGCCAGCAGCCCTTTTCGGGCGTCGGAGACCCAGTACTTC. Residues: CASSPFRASETQYF. Full variable domain (rest looked up from reference TRBV7-9 and TRBJ2-5): DTGVSQNPRHKITKRGQNVTFRCDPISEHNRLYWYRQTLGQGPEFLTYFQNEAQLEKSRLLSDRFSAERPKGSFSTLEIQRTEQGDSAMYLCASSPFRASETQYFGPGTRLLVL.

The V and J genes are TRBV23-1 and TRBJ2-5; D unresolved. TRBV23-1 is filed as an ORF, its function uncertain. The CDR3 is made up of 18 amino acids. V was pared by 6 bases and J by 2 bases, with 25 bases between. The CDR3 sequence: CASRWDREFRKWQETQYF. For the CDR3, the DNA is TGCGCCAGCAGGTGGGATAGAGAATTCCGCAAGTGGCAAGAGACCCAGTACTTC.

The CDR3 spells CASSEAGMITNYGYTF. Here the CDR3 DNA reads TGTGCCAGCAGTGAAGCCGGGATGATTACTAACTATGGCTACACCTTC. The chain couples TRBV2 to TRBJ1-2; D is ambiguous. CDR3 length: 16 amino acids. Between the trimmed V and J ends, which lost 0 bases and 0 bases, there was a span of 11 bases. CDR1 and CDR2 (germline): SNHLY, FYNNEI.

The chain combines TRBV10-2 with TRBJ1-4; a possible D gene is TRBD1 (5 bases). The germline CDR1 and CDR2 sequences are WSHSY and SAAADI. The CDR3 is 15 amino acids. Trimming stripped 10 bases from V and 10 bases from J, with 25 bases between. The CDR3 protein is CAMQTLDRQGGKLFF. CDR3 coding DNA: TGCGCCATGCAGACACTTGACCGGCAGGGAGGAAAACTGTTTTTT.

In nucleotides, the CDR3 is TGTGCCAGCAGCAAAATAGCGGGAGGGATGGTTGAGCAGTTCTTC. This encodes CASSKIAGGMVEQFF. V gene TRBV7-3 combines with J gene TRBJ2-1; TRBD2 aligns across 11 bases. The V and J ends lost 5 bases and 9 bases, in that order; junction bases with no gene match: 9. The germline V gene encodes CDR1 SGHTA and CDR2 FQGTGA. CDR3 size: 15 residues.

In this sample, this clone turned up a few times. The chain is built from TRBV19 and TRBJ2-7, with D hard to call. The CDR3 sequence is 13 residues long. Germline V gene data show CDR1 as LNHDA and CDR2 as SQIVND (reference sequence). V dropped 6 bases and J dropped 3 bases, with 12 bases sitting between them. CDR3 coding DNA: TGTGCCAGTAGGCTCTCGACCCACTACGAGCAGTACTTC. Translating it yields CASRLSTHYEQYF. The full variable domain, its missing parts supplied by reference TRBV19 and TRBJ2-7, is DGGITQSPKYLFRKEGQNVTLSCEQNLNHDAMYWYRQDPGQGLRLIYYSQIVNDFQKGDIAEGYSVSREKKESFPLTVTSAQKNPTAFYLCASRLSTHYEQYFGPGTRLTVT.

This CDR3 is CASSNPGFYGYTF. CDR3 nucleotides: TGTGCCAGCAGCAATCCGGGGTTCTATGGCTACACCTTC. The chain recombines TRBV6-6 with TRBJ1-2; no clear D. Germline CDR1 MNHNY, CDR2 SVGAGI (reference sequence). The CDR3 runs 13 residues. Trimming stripped 6 bases from V and 4 bases from J, with 12 bases between.

V gene TRBV6-5 combines with J gene TRBJ2-7; no reliable D call. V was trimmed by 2 bases and J by 3 bases, leaving 11 bases between them. The CDR3 extends over 14 amino acids. Per the germline V gene, CDR1 is MNHEY and CDR2 is SVGAGI. The CDR3 is CASSYGRRDYEQYF. In DNA, the CDR3 is TGTGCCAGCAGTTACGGTAGGAGAGACTACGAGCAGTACTTC.

The chain uses TRBV4-1 and TRBJ2-6; either TRBD1 or TRBD2 may supply D (6 bases each). Germline assignment: CDR1 MGHRA and CDR2 YSYEKL. The ends were cut back, 0 bases at V and 3 bases at J, with 15 bases in the middle. The CDR3 extends over 18 amino acids. CDR3 protein: CASSQDGGGLSGANVLTF. DNA of the CDR3: TGCGCCAGCAGCCAAGATGGAGGGGGGCTCAGTGGGGCCAACGTCCTGACTTTC.

The genes are TRBV5-1 and TRBJ2-7; no clear D gene. This CDR3 is built from 12 residues. Germline V gene data show CDR1 as SGHRS and CDR2 as YFSETQ. V was cut by 2 bases and J by 9 bases, with 12 bases left in between. Here the CDR3 DNA reads TGCGCCAGCAGCTTCGACCCGTCAGTGCAGTACTTC. Residues: CASSFDPSVQYF.

This clone appeared a single time. The chain combines TRBV6-6 with TRBJ1-2, with 10 bases lining up with TRBD1. Trimming took 7 bases from V and 5 from J; bases not matched to a gene: 7. This CDR3 has 14 residues. The germline gives CDR1 MNHNY, CDR2 SVGAGI (reference sequence). The CDR3 region is CASNDRDRGYGYTF. The DNA of the CDR3 is TGTGCCAGCAACGACCGGGACAGGGGATATGGCTACACCTTC.

The chain recombines TRBV11-1 with TRBJ2-3; 7 bases are a match to TRBD1. Germline CDR1 is SGHAT and CDR2 is FQDESV (reference sequence). With 5 bases clipped from V and 0 bases from J, the junction kept 8 bases outside the gene matches. This CDR3 contains 16 residues. The CDR3: CASSALGQTSTDTQYF. Written as DNA, the CDR3 is TGTGCCAGCAGCGCTTTGGGACAGACTAGCACAGATACGCAGTATTTT.

This chain uses TRBV28 with TRBJ2-3; D gene uncertain. CDR3 length equals 15 residues. CDR1 and CDR2 from the germline V gene are MDHEN and SYDVKM. V was cut by 6 bases and J by 0 bases, with 13 bases left in between. The CDR3 sequence is CASSPAHASTDTQYF. As DNA, the CDR3 is TGTGCCAGCAGCCCCGCCCATGCTAGCACAGATACGCAGTATTTT. The full variable domain, rest sourced from reference TRBV28 and TRBJ2-3, is DVKVTQSSRYLVKRTGEKVFLECVQDMDHENMFWYRQDPGLGLRLIYFSYDVKMKEKGDIPEGYSVSREKKERFSLILESASTNQTSMYLCASSPAHASTDTQYFGPGTRLTVL.

This clone appeared once. The rearrangement uses TRBV6-1 and TRBJ1-2, with D possibly TRBD1 on 6 matching bases. Per germline, CDR1 MNHNS and CDR2 SASEGT. This CDR3 comprises 16 residues. V lost 3 bases and J 8 bases, leaving 22 bases between the germline ends. CDR3 protein: CASSDRHRAGAGGYTF. The DNA of the CDR3 is TGTGCCAGCAGTGATCGGCATCGGGCAGGGGCAGGCGGCTACACCTTC.

Worth noting for this clone: This sequence may be a read error, since a much larger clone differs from it by one base. The chain joins TRBV6-1 to TRBJ1-5; D call uncertain. The CDR3 runs to 14 residues. CDR1 and CDR2 from the germline V gene are MNHNS and SASEGT. The CDR3 loop reads CVSHIWGKNQPQHF. The CDR3 coding sequence is TGTGTCAGCCATATTTGGGGTAAGAATCAGCCCCAGCATTTT.

The chain is built from TRBV10-3 and TRBJ2-3, with TRBD2 matching 7 bases. The J segment lost 1 base and the V segment lost 4 bases, leaving 5 bases of the junction unmatched. This CDR3 contains 15 residues. The germline gives CDR1 ENHRY, CDR2 SYGVKD. The CDR3 DNA reads as TGTGCCATCAGTGCGTCTGGGGGGGGCACAGATACGCAGTATTTT. Its protein product is CAISASGGGTDTQYF.

This sequence joins TRBV6-1 and TRBJ2-1, with D hard to call. CDR1 is MNHNS, CDR2 SASEGT, per germline. The V and J ends lost 10 bases and 0 bases respectively, with 16 bases between them. CDR3 size: 15 residues. For the CDR3, the DNA is TGTGCCACTACGGCCTTCGGAAGCTCCTACAATGAGCAGTTCTTC. As protein: CATTAFGSSYNEQFF.

The V call is TRBV11-3, the J call TRBJ1-2; 10 nucleotides align to TRBD1. V trimming: 1 base; J trimming: 8 bases; junction bases outside the gene matches: 7. Germline V gene lookup returns CDR1 SGHNT and CDR2 YENEEA. CDR3 length: 15 amino acids. DNA for the CDR3: TGTGCCAGCAGCTTAGTCCCCTCGACAGGGGGCGGCTACACCTTC. Translating gives CASSLVPSTGGGYTF.

The gene calls are TRBV5-1 and TRBJ2-7, with D unresolved. CDR3 length equals 13 residues. Per the germline V gene, CDR1 is SGHRS and CDR2 is YFSETQ. Trimming left V 4 bases short and J 6 bases short, with 14 bases between. The CDR3 DNA sequence: TGCGCCAGCAGCCCCGCCGGGTCCCCCGAGCAGTACTTC. Its translation is CASSPAGSPEQYF.